A single sample gave rise to the 12 T cell receptor beta chains below, sequenced in a study of shared clonotypes between healthy human individuals. Assay: immunoSEQ multiplex PCR; the TCRdb copy retains only in-frame clones and omits some. Of some 2,000,000 clones listed, around 96% are singletons. It was CD45RO-negative cells, positively selected for CCR7, that made up naive CD8 cells, with terminally differentiated effector memory CD45RA+ cells excluded. Sequenced material: naive CD8+ T cells sorted from blood. These receptors all stem from a young man in good health.

Turning to this clone: This CDR3 is also generated by other DNA sequences in the sample. This chain connects TRBV27 to TRBJ1-1; no clear D gene. Germline assignment: CDR1 MNHEY and CDR2 SMNVEV (reference sequence). Trimming left V 3 bases short and J 1 base short, with 9 bases between. The CDR3 is 14 amino acids. The CDR3 DNA reads as TGTGCCAGCAGTTTTGTCGGTTCGAACACTGAAGCTTTCTTT. Protein: CASSFVGSNTEAFF.

This clone has a handful of counts. V and J are TRBV30 and TRBJ1-2; 8 bases are shared with TRBD1. Looked up from germline, CDR1 is GTSNPN and CDR2 is SVGIG (reference sequence). The CDR3 is 13 residues long. V was clipped by 1 base and J by 8 bases; unmatched bases: 6. The CDR3 protein is CAWSADRVKGYTF. In DNA, the CDR3 is TGTGCCTGGAGTGCGGACAGGGTAAAAGGCTACACCTTC.

The CDR3 nucleotides read TGCGCCAGCAGCCAAGAGCGGACGAACAATGAGCAGTTCTTC. Protein product: CASSQERTNNEQFF. The chain uses TRBV4-3 and TRBJ2-1; D is unresolved. Germline lookup yields CDR1 LGHNA and CDR2 YSLEER. The germline V and J ends were trimmed by 0 bases and 5 bases, with 8 bases remaining between them. The CDR3 has 14 amino acids.

The J gene is TRBJ1-2, the V gene TRBV7-2; TRBD1 matches 9 bases. This CDR3 region has 14 residues. Germline CDR1 is SGHTA and CDR2 is FQGNSA. V shed 2 bases, J shed 7 bases, and the junction held 5 bases outside the gene matches. The DNA for the CDR3 is TGTGCCAGCAGCTTAATCGGACAGGGGATTGGCTACACCTTC. It is translated as CASSLIGQGIGYTF.

The chain recombines TRBV6-5 with TRBJ2-7; TRBD1 is a possible D gene (6 bases). The V gene's germline CDR1 is MNHEY and CDR2 SVGAGI. The CDR3 consists of 15 residues. Between the trimmed V and J ends, which lost 2 bases and 0 bases, there was a span of 11 bases. The CDR3 protein is CASSYGQLSSYEQYF. The CDR3, as DNA: TGTGCCAGCAGTTACGGACAGCTAAGCTCCTACGAGCAGTACTTC.

A few counts support this clone. The CDR3 coding sequence is TGTGCCAGCAAAGGCGACATCTTTAATGAAAAACTGTTTTTT. This gives the protein CASKGDIFNEKLFF. The chain is built from TRBV2 and TRBJ1-4, with no clear D. Germline-derived CDR1 and CDR2 are SNHLY and FYNNEI. Trimming removed 7 bases from V and 4 bases from J, with 13 bases in between. This CDR3 contains 14 residues.

The rearrangement links TRBV28 to TRBJ2-7; the D gene is possibly TRBD2 (5 bases). The CDR3 is made up of 15 amino acids. Trimming took off 5 bases at V and 0 bases at J, with 14 bases between the two ends. CDR1 and CDR2 (germline): MDHEN, SYDVKM. CDR3 protein: CASSTRTGSSYEQYF. CDR3 DNA sequence: TGTGCCAGCAGTACGAGGACGGGGAGCTCCTACGAGCAGTACTTC. Based on the CDR3 plus reference TRBV28 and TRBJ2-7, the full variable domain is DVKVTQSSRYLVKRTGEKVFLECVQDMDHENMFWYRQDPGLGLRLIYFSYDVKMKEKGDIPEGYSVSREKKERFSLILESASTNQTSMYLCASSTRTGSSYEQYFGPGTRLTVT.

V and J are TRBV7-2 and TRBJ2-1; 11 positions agree with TRBD2. There are 15 residues in the CDR3. J was trimmed by 7 bases and V by 2 bases; bases with no gene match: 4. CDR1 SGHTA and CDR2 FQGNSA come from the germline V gene. As DNA, the CDR3 is TGTGCCAGCAGCTTAACGACTAGCGGGACAAATGAGCAGTTCTTC. Its protein is CASSLTTSGTNEQFF.

In this sample, this clone turned up once. This chain connects TRBV27 to TRBJ2-7, with 10 bases matching TRBD2. This CDR3 region has 15 residues. CDR1 and CDR2 from the germline V gene are MNHEY and SMNVEV (reference sequence). V trimming: 7 bases; J trimming: 5 bases; junction bases outside the gene matches: 11. The CDR3 DNA reads as TGTGCCAGCACCCTCACACTAGCGGGACTCCACGAGCAGTACTTC. It codes for CASTLTLAGLHEQYF.

The V and J genes are TRBV6-1 and TRBJ1-1, with no clear D. The CDR3 is made up of 14 amino acids. Trimming shortened V by 2 bases and J by 1 base, and 8 bases separated the two germline ends. Germline V lookup: CDR1 MNHNS, CDR2 SASEGT. This chain's CDR3 is CASSELKTNTEAFF. The CDR3 DNA follows: TGTGCCAGCAGTGAATTAAAGACGAACACTGAAGCTTTCTTT.

The chain carries TRBV4-1 and TRBJ2-7; weak D call: TRBD2 (5 bases). The ends were cut back, 0 bases at V and 3 bases at J, with 18 bases in the middle. The CDR3 runs 17 residues. Germline assignment: CDR1 MGHRA and CDR2 YSYEKL. The CDR3 DNA is TGCGCCAGCAGCCAAGAGGCTGAGGGCGCGGGTTTCTACGAGCAGTACTTC. Translation gives CASSQEAEGAGFYEQYF.

The rearrangement uses TRBV2 and TRBJ1-4; D is uncertain. The V end was cut by 0 bases, the J end by 4 bases, with 9 bases between. Germline CDR1 and CDR2: SNHLY and FYNNEI. This CDR3 is 15 amino acids long. The CDR3, as DNA: TGTGCCAGCAGTGAAGCAGGTCAGCTTAATGAAAAACTGTTTTTT. It codes for CASSEAGQLNEKLFF.